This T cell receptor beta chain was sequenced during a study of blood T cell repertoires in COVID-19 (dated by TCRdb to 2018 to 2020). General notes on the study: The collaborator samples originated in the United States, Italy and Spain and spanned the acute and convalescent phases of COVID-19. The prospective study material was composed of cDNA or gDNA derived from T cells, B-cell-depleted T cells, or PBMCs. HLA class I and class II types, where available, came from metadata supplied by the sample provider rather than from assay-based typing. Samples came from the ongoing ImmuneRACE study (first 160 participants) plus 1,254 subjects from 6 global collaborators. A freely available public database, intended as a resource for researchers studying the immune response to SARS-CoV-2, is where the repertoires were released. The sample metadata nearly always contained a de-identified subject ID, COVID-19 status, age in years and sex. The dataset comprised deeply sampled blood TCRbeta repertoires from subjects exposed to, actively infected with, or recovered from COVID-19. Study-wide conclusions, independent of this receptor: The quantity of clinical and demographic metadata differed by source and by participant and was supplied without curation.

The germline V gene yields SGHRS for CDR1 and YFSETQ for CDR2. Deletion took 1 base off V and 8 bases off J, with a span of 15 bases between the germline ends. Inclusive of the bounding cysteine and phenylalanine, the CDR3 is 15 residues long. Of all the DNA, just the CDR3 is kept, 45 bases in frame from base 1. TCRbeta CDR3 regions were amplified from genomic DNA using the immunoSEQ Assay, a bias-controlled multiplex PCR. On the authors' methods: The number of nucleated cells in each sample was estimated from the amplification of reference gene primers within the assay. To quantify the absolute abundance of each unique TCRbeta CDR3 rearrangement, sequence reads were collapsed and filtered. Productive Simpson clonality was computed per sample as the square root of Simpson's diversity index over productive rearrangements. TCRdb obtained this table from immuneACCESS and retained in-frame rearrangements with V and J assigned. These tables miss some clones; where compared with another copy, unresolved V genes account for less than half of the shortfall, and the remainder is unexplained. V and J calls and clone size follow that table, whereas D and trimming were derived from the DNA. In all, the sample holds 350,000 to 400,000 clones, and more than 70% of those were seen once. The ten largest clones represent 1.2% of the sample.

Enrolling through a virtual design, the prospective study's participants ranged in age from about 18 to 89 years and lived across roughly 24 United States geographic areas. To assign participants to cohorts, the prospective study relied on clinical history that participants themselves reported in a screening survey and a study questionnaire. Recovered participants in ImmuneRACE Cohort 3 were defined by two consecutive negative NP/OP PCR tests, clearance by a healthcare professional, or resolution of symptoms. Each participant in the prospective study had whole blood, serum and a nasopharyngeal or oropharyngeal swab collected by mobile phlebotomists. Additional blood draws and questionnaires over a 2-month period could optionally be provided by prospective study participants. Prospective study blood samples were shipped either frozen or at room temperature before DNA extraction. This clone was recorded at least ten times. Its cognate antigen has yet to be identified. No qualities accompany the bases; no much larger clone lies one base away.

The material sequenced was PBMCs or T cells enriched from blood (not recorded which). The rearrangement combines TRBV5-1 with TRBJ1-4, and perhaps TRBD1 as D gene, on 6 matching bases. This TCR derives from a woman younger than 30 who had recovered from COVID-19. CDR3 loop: CASSLIREQGEKLFF. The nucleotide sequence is TGCGCCAGCAGCTTGATAAGGGAACAGGGCGAAAAACTGTTTTTT.